The 28 T cell receptor beta chains below were found in one sample sequenced in a study of cytomegalovirus exposure and HLA in healthy donors. PCR primers comprised 60 Vbeta and 13 Jbeta primers. Produced via immunoSEQ multiplex PCR; TCRdb's table is partial and in-frame only. The sample holds approximately 220,000 clones; 80% to 85% are singletons and the top ten take roughly 0.7%. Sequencing was carried out using PBMCs. All receptors derive from a boy aged 2 to 10 in good health and CMV-seronegative.

This chain connects TRBV4-1 to TRBJ2-7, with 12 positions matching TRBD2. CDR3 length: 17 residues. CDR1 and CDR2 (germline): MGHRA, YSYEKL. With 2 bases clipped from V and 1 base from J, the junction kept 6 bases outside the gene matches. This CDR3 is CASSQRPGLAGSYEQYF. Written as DNA, the CDR3 is TGCGCCAGCAGCCAACGTCCGGGACTAGCGGGTTCCTACGAGCAGTACTTC.

The chain is built from TRBV10-3 and TRBJ2-7, with D unresolved. Looked up from germline, CDR1 is ENHRY and CDR2 is SYGVKD. This CDR3 spans 12 amino acids. V was pared by 4 bases and J by 1 base, with 5 bases between. The CDR3 DNA follows: TGTGCCATCAGTGTTTTATCCTACGAGCAGTACTTC. Its protein is CAISVLSYEQYF.

The chain is built from TRBV10-3 and TRBJ1-1, with 7 nucleotides matching TRBD1. The J segment lost 3 bases and the V segment lost 3 bases, leaving 7 bases of the junction unmatched. This CDR3 has 15 residues. Germline values: CDR1 ENHRY, CDR2 SYGVKD. CDR3 coding DNA: TGTGCCATCAGTGAAGGGGGCAGGGGAGACACTGAAGCTTTCTTT. Translation gives CAISEGGRGDTEAFF.

V gene TRBV10-3 combines with J gene TRBJ1-3; D is unclear. Trimming removed 0 bases at V and 0 bases at J, with 6 bases between. CDR3 length: 15 residues. Germline V lookup: CDR1 ENHRY, CDR2 SYGVKD. Here the CDR3 reads CAISESTLSGNTIYF. The CDR3 nucleotides read TGTGCCATCAGTGAGTCGACTCTCTCTGGAAACACCATATATTTT.

In DNA, the CDR3 is TGTGCCAGCAGCAAAGGTATTACTAGCGGGGTATACAATGAGCAGTTCTTC. Translating gives CASSKGITSGVYNEQFF. This sequence joins TRBV21-1 and TRBJ2-1; TRBD2 is the table's D call and was not checked against the DNA. TRBV21-1 corresponds to a pseudogene. This CDR3 contains 17 residues.

A few counts support this clone. The rearrangement uses TRBV29-1 and TRBJ1-1, with 8 bases fitting TRBD1. This CDR3 is 13 amino acids long. With V trimmed by 3 bases and J by 7 bases, 7 bases remained unmatched. Germline values: CDR1 SQVTM, CDR2 ANQGSEA. Here the CDR3 DNA reads TGCAGCGTTGATGGGACAGGAGGCTTTGAAGCTTTCTTT. The encoded protein is CSVDGTGGFEAFF.

The chain is built from TRBV27 and TRBJ1-2, with D possibly being TRBD1 (5 bases). The V and J ends lost 5 bases and 4 bases respectively, with 11 bases between them. CDR3 length: 13 amino acids. Germline assignment: CDR1 MNHEY and CDR2 SMNVEV (reference sequence). The DNA of the CDR3 is TGTGCCAGCAGTGTTGACAGTTTCTATGGCTACACCTTC. Protein: CASSVDSFYGYTF.

The chain has TRBV11-2 and TRBJ1-2, with a possible D match to TRBD1 (6 bases). Germline CDR1 and CDR2: SGHAT and FQNNGV. V lost 1 base and J 3 bases, leaving 6 bases between the germline ends. The CDR3 extends over 13 amino acids. In DNA, the CDR3 is TGTGCCAGCAGCTTAGGGACAGACTATGGCTACACCTTC. As protein: CASSLGTDYGYTF.

This clone was recorded only once. The J gene is TRBJ2-1, the V gene TRBV30; 9 bases are shared with TRBD1. Germline V gene lookup returns CDR1 GTSNPN and CDR2 SVGIG (reference sequence). Trimming at V came to 0 bases and at J to 9 bases, leaving 3 bases not matched to a gene. The CDR3 covers 13 residues. CDR3 in DNA: TGTGCCTGGAGTGTAAGGGACAGGGCTGAGCAGTTCTTC. This translates into CAWSVRDRAEQFF.

The genes are TRBV5-8 and TRBJ2-3, with D maybe TRBD2 (6 bases). CDR1 and CDR2 (germline): SGHTS, YDEGEE. The CDR3 sequence is 16 residues long. Trimming cost V 4 bases and J 1 base, with 16 bases left between them. The CDR3 spells CASSVPGTGRTDTQYF. For the CDR3, the DNA is TGTGCCAGCAGCGTGCCCGGGACTGGACGCACAGATACGCAGTATTTT.

As concerns this clone: Other DNA sequences in this specimen translate into the identical CDR3. The rearrangement uses TRBV6-5 and TRBJ1-5; tentative D call: TRBD1 (5 bases). V shed 6 bases and J shed 1 base, with 10 bases lying between them. Germline V gene sequence: CDR1 MNHEY, CDR2 SVGAGI. This CDR3 comprises 14 residues. The CDR3 nucleotides read TGTGCCAGCAGAACGGGGGGAAGCAATCAGCCCCAGCATTTT. It is translated as CASRTGGSNQPQHF.

J is TRBJ2-2 and V is TRBV6-1, with 7 bases identical to TRBD2. Germline V gene data show CDR1 as MNHNS and CDR2 as SASEGT. Trimming at V came to 3 bases and at J to 4 bases, leaving 5 bases not matched to a gene. This CDR3 has 15 amino acids. The CDR3, as DNA: TGTGCCAGCAGTGATTGGGGGAGGGGCACCGGGGAGCTGTTTTTT. Protein sequence: CASSDWGRGTGELFF.

There are a few counts of this clone. J is TRBJ2-3 and V is TRBV2; D call uncertain. The CDR3 loop spans 15 amino acids. Trimming cost V 8 bases and J 0 bases, with 15 bases left between them. Germline loops: CDR1 SNHLY, CDR2 FYNNEI. The chain's CDR3 is CASHTTPASTDTQYF. DNA for the CDR3: TGTGCCAGCCACACGACTCCTGCTAGCACAGATACGCAGTATTTT.

The genes are TRBV5-4 and TRBJ1-1; 7 bases are shared with TRBD1. Germline V gene data show CDR1 as SGHNT and CDR2 as YYREEE (reference sequence). Unmatched junction bases numbered 11, after V lost 4 bases and J lost 2 bases. The CDR3 is 16 amino acids. DNA for the CDR3: TGTGCCAGCAGCCGGAAGTTTAGGGGGCAAAACACTGAAGCTTTCTTT. This codes for CASSRKFRGQNTEAFF.

This chain joins TRBV30 and TRBJ1-1; TRBD1 matches 8 bases. CDR1 and CDR2 from the germline V gene are GTSNPN and SVGIG (reference sequence). The CDR3 length is 14 residues. The V gene end was trimmed by 2 bases and the J gene end by 5 bases; junction bases not matched to a gene: 7. The CDR3, as DNA: TGTGCCTGGAGTTCAAACAGGGGGGGGACTGAAGCTTTCTTT. This codes for CAWSSNRGGTEAFF. The variable domain in full, with the rest retrieved from reference TRBV30 and TRBJ1-1, is SQTIHQWPATLVQPVGSPLSLECTVEGTSNPNLYWYRQAAGRGLQLLFYSVGIGQISSEVPQNLSASRPQDRQFILSSKKLLLSDSGFYLCAWSSNRGGTEAFFGQGTRLTVV.

The J gene is TRBJ2-5, the V gene TRBV7-2, with 11 bases that match TRBD1. Per germline, CDR1 SGHTA and CDR2 FQGNSA. J lost 5 bases, V lost 4 bases, and 9 bases had no gene match. CDR3 length: 16 amino acids. CDR3 nucleotides: TGTGCCAGCAGCTCCTCCTCGGACAGGGGGCTGGAGACCCAGTACTTC. Translating gives CASSSSSDRGLETQYF.

The chain employs TRBV12-5 and TRBJ1-5; a possible D gene is TRBD1 (5 bases). This CDR3 has 16 amino acids. Per germline, CDR1 LGHNT and CDR2 FRNRAP. The V gene lost 3 bases and the J gene lost 0 bases, with 12 bases spanning the gap. CDR3 region: CASGFGGAYSNQPQHF. Written as DNA, the CDR3 is TGTGCTAGTGGTTTCGGAGGGGCGTATAGCAATCAGCCCCAGCATTTT.

The genes are TRBV30 and TRBJ2-1, with D perhaps TRBD2 (6 bases). The V gene lost 2 bases and the J gene lost 6 bases, with 20 bases spanning the gap. CDR3 length: 16 amino acids. CDR1 and CDR2 (germline): GTSNPN, SVGIG (reference sequence). The CDR3 sequence is CAWSPSPGGAGNEQFF. Written as DNA, the CDR3 is TGTGCCTGGAGTCCAAGCCCTGGAGGGGCAGGCAATGAGCAGTTCTTC.

This chain links TRBV13 with TRBJ2-1, with TRBD2 matching 8 bases. The germline gives CDR1 PRHDT, CDR2 FYEKMQ (reference sequence). Germline trimming cut 5 bases from V and 5 bases from J; bases unmatched to any gene: 14. The CDR3 totals 17 residues. The CDR3: CASSPPGRGGSDNEQFF. The CDR3 region has the DNA TGTGCCAGCAGCCCGCCGGGTCGGGGGGGCAGTGACAATGAGCAGTTCTTC.

The CDR3 DNA sequence: TGTGCCAGCAGCTTAGGCGGGGGGCAATTCACAGATACGCAGTATTTT. Translated, it gives CASSLGGGQFTDTQYF. The chain is built from TRBV7-2 and TRBJ2-3; 8 bases are shared with TRBD2. Unmatched junction bases numbered 5, after V lost 1 base and J lost 2 bases. Per the germline V gene, CDR1 is SGHTA and CDR2 is FQGNSA. This CDR3 region has 16 residues.

This clone was counted once. The chain has TRBV30 and TRBJ2-5; TRBD2 matches at 11 bases. Looked up from germline, CDR1 is GTSNPN and CDR2 is SVGIG (reference sequence). The CDR3 consists of 13 residues. V was pared by 4 bases and J by 4 bases, with 2 bases of the junction left unmatched. The CDR3 nucleotides are TGTGCCTGGACTAGCGGGAGGTCAGAGACCCAGTACTTC. Protein product: CAWTSGRSETQYF.

This clone has only a few counts. This chain joins TRBV5-1 and TRBJ1-1; D is uncertain. Trimming pared 4 bases from V and 4 bases from J, leaving 14 bases between. Germline V gene lookup returns CDR1 SGHRS and CDR2 YFSETQ. The CDR3 is 14 amino acids. CDR3 residues: CASSPERAATEAFF. DNA for the CDR3: TGCGCCAGCAGCCCCGAGAGGGCAGCCACTGAAGCTTTCTTT.

The J gene is TRBJ2-1, the V gene TRBV7-9, with D perhaps matching TRBD1 (5 bases). Between the trimmed V and J ends, which lost 1 base and 2 bases, there was a span of 9 bases. The CDR3 length is 15 residues. CDR1 is SEHNR, CDR2 FQNEAQ, per germline (reference sequence). In nucleotides, the CDR3 is TGTGCCAGCAGCTTAGTAACAGGAACCTACAATGAGCAGTTCTTC. Protein product: CASSLVTGTYNEQFF.

Concerning this clone itself: Sequence at one end of the junction differs from germline and may be a read error. The rearrangement links TRBV30 to TRBJ1-3, with 7 bases that match TRBD1. CDR3 length: 13 residues. Germline V gene sequence: CDR1 GTSNPN, CDR2 SVGIG (reference sequence). The CDR3 region has the DNA TGTGCCGCCAGGACAGGCTCTGGAAGCACCATATATTTT. This codes for CAARTGSGSTIYF.

This clone was seen a few times. Within the sample, other DNA sequences also encode this same CDR3. This sequence joins TRBV5-6 and TRBJ2-3, with no clear D. Germline assignment: CDR1 SGHDT and CDR2 YYEEEE. The germline V and J ends were trimmed by 1 base and 5 bases, with 5 bases remaining between them. The CDR3 extends over 12 amino acids. The CDR3 DNA is TGTGCCAGCAGCTTGCCCCTAGATACGCAGTATTTT. Translated, it gives CASSLPLDTQYF.

This clone has a handful of counts. This chain links TRBV6-5 with TRBJ1-3; the D gene is possibly TRBD1 (5 bases). Per the germline V gene, CDR1 is MNHEY and CDR2 is SVGAGI. V lost 0 bases and J 4 bases, leaving 10 bases between the germline ends. CDR3 length equals 15 residues. The CDR3 DNA reads TGTGCCAGCAGTTACTCCCCAGGGTACGGAAACACCATATATTTT. It is translated as CASSYSPGYGNTIYF.

This clone was observed a few times. This rearrangement joins TRBV6-5 to TRBJ2-1, with TRBD1 matching 11 bases. Germline V gives CDR1 MNHEY, CDR2 SVGAGI. The CDR3 loop spans 15 amino acids. J lost 8 bases, V lost 2 bases, and 5 bases had no gene match. The CDR3 here is CASSYRDRGVDEQFF. CDR3 sequence (DNA): TGTGCCAGCAGTTACCGGGACAGGGGGGTCGATGAGCAGTTCTTC.

V is TRBV25-1 and J is TRBJ2-7; tentative D call: TRBD1 (6 bases). Germline CDR1 MGHDK, CDR2 SYGVNS. This CDR3 comprises 17 residues. Trimming took off 2 bases at V and 4 bases at J, with 21 bases between the two ends. CDR3 coding DNA: TGTGCCAGCAGTGAAAGGGGTGGAGCAGGGGCATTTTACGAGCAGTACTTC. Residues: CASSERGGAGAFYEQYF.